Listed below are T cell receptor beta chains from one sample, sequenced in a study of T-cell reconstitution after alpha-beta-depleted transplantation in children. TCRdb fed the PCR reads into MiXCR, producing one record per CDR3 protein. Here the sample spans 210,000 or so distinct CDR3 sequences, about 9.2% being singletons. The sequences come from PBMCs from the stem cell graft donor, collected from the stem cell graft. These receptors originate from a human donor who donated a stem cell graft to a child with acute lymphoblastic leukemia. The CDR3 runs from the conserved cysteine through the conserved F or W. Fields, in order: J gene, V gene, D gene, clone size, CDR3 protein, CDR3 DNA. D genes are given only for firm matches. Clone size appears in some rows only: once, few, many, or a class for an expanded clone.

>TRBJ2-1|TRBV3-1|TRBD1|many
CASTHRDRENEQFF
TGTGCCAGCACGCACCGGGACAGGGAAAATGAGCAGTTCTTC
>TRBJ1-5|TRBV7-9|TRBD1|few
CASSPGGFTNQPQHF
TGTGCCAGCAGCCCAGGGGGCTTCACGAATCAGCCCCAGCATTTT
>TRBJ1-1|TRBV4-2|TRBD1|few
CASSHIPGGADTEAFF
TGTGCCAGCAGCCACATCCCAGGGGGCGCGGACACTGAAGCTTTCTTT
>TRBJ1-5|TRBV2|.|few
CASSEVGVGQPQHF
TGTGCCAGCAGTGAAGTCGGGGTCGGACAGCCCCAGCATTTT
>TRBJ2-6|TRBV20-1|.|few
CSALLPGAGANVLTF
TGCAGTGCCCTTCTTCCGGGCGCTGGGGCCAACGTCCTGACTTTC
>TRBJ2-3|TRBV3-1|.|few
CASSQDLTRGDTQYF
TGTGCCAGCAGCCAAGACCTCACTAGGGGCGATACGCAGTATTTT
>TRBJ2-3|TRBV29-1|.|.
CSVQQGRTDTQYF
TGCAGCGTACAACAGGGCAGAACAGATACGCAGTATTTT
>TRBJ1-2|TRBV6-1|TRBD1|.
CASSRGQFYGYTF
TGTGCCAGCAGCCGGGGACAGTTCTATGGCTACACCTTC
>TRBJ1-2|TRBV5-1|.|.
CASSPGAVYGYTF
TGCGCCAGCAGCCCCGGGGCGGTCTATGGCTACACCTTC
>TRBJ2-1|TRBV10-3|.|many
CAISDVKESLPSSYNEQFF
TGTGCCATCAGTGATGTGAAGGAGTCCCTACCGAGCTCCTACAATGAGCAGTTCTTC
>TRBJ2-3|TRBV20-1|.|.
CSAPEERDTQYF
TGCAGTGCGCCAGAAGAGAGGGATACGCAGTATTTT
>TRBJ2-1|TRBV11-2|.|many
CASSSTVGSYEQFF
TGTGCCAGCAGCTCTACGGTGGGGTCCTATGAGCAGTTCTTC
>TRBJ1-1|TRBV4-1|TRBD1|few
CASLGRGPLQGNKTEAFF
TGCGCCAGCCTCGGGCGAGGACCGCTACAGGGGAATAAAACTGAAGCTTTCTTT
>TRBJ1-1|TRBV7-9|TRBD1|few
CASSHDPGTGDTEAFF
TGTGCCAGCAGCCACGACCCAGGGACAGGGGACACTGAAGCTTTCTTT
>TRBJ2-5|TRBV5-6|.|.
CASSLAWTAGQETQYF
TGTGCCAGCAGCTTGGCCTGGACGGCTGGACAAGAGACCCAGTACTTC
>TRBJ1-6|TRBV27|TRBD1|many
CASSFDRGNSPLHF
TGTGCCAGCAGTTTCGACAGGGGGAATTCACCCCTCCACTTT
>TRBJ2-2|TRBV4-2|.|.
CASSQDLRTAGELFF
TGTGCCAGCAGCCAAGATCTGAGGACAGCCGGGGAGCTGTTTTTT
>TRBJ1-5|TRBV21-1|.|many
CASKFPVPGQGKVSNQPQHF
TGTGCCAGCAAATTCCCTGTACCGGGACAGGGTAAGGTTAGCAATCAGCCCCAGCATTTT
>TRBJ1-1|TRBV4-3|.|few
CASSQDRNTEAFF
TGCGCCAGCAGCCAAGATCGGAACACTGAAGCTTTCTTT
>TRBJ1-4|TRBV5-1|TRBD1|few
CASSYHTGVNEKLFF
TGCGCCAGCAGCTACCATACAGGGGTCAACGAAAAACTGTTTTTT
>TRBJ2-5|TRBV29-1|.|many
CSVDWGLKETQYF
TGCAGCGTTGATTGGGGCCTAAAAGAGACCCAGTACTTC
>TRBJ2-7|TRBV20-1|TRBD1|many
CSAQRQGALGEQYF
TGCAGTGCTCAACGACAGGGGGCGCTTGGCGAGCAGTACTTC
>TRBJ2-7|TRBV12-3/TRBV12-4|TRBD2|many
CASSLRAASGFYEQYF
TGTGCCAGCAGTTTACGCGCGGCTAGCGGGTTCTACGAGCAGTACTTC
>TRBJ2-7|TRBV4-3|TRBD2|.
CASSQGTGTSGSYEQYF
TGCGCCAGCAGCCAAGGAACCGGGACTAGCGGCTCCTACGAGCAGTACTTC
>TRBJ2-2|TRBV6-1|TRBD1|.
CASRDRNTGELFF
TGTGCCAGCCGGGACAGAAACACCGGGGAGCTGTTTTTT
>TRBJ1-5|TRBV4-1|.|once
CASSQETGTGQPQHF
TGCGCCAGCAGCCAAGAAACAGGGACCGGACAGCCCCAGCATTTT
>TRBJ2-6|TRBV6-5|.|many
CASRKEAGANVLTF
TGTGCCAGCAGAAAGGAGGCTGGGGCCAACGTCCTGACTTTC
>TRBJ2-7|TRBV20-1|TRBD1|few
CSALRDRGPYEQYF
TGCAGTGCTCTCCGGGACAGGGGGCCATACGAGCAGTACTTC
>TRBJ2-6|TRBV6-6|.|few
CASFPGPANVLTF
TGTGCCAGTTTCCCGGGGCCGGCCAACGTCCTGACTTTC
>TRBJ2-1|TRBV4-3|.|.
CASSLRYRVDNEQFF
TGCGCCAGCAGCCTCCGGTACAGGGTCGACAATGAGCAGTTCTTC
>TRBJ2-2|TRBV12-3/TRBV12-4|.|many
CASSLGRGPNTGELFF
TGTGCCAGCAGTTTAGGTCGGGGGCCTAACACCGGGGAGCTGTTTTTT
>TRBJ2-3|TRBV14|.|few
CASSQPGLASTDTQYF
TGTGCCAGCAGCCAACCGGGACTTGCTAGCACAGATACGCAGTATTTT
>TRBJ2-1|TRBV6-5|.|many
CASRQRYTGDEFF
TGTGCCAGCAGACAACGTTATACAGGTGATGAGTTCTTC
>TRBJ2-6|TRBV20-1|.|many
CSARFGANVLTF
TGCAGTGCTAGGTTTGGGGCCAACGTCCTGACTTTC
>TRBJ2-3|TRBV2|.|many
CASSERDTQYF
TGTGCCAGCAGTGAACGAGATACGCAGTATTTT
>TRBJ1-3|TRBV4-2|TRBD1|few
CASSPGQGTSSSGNTIYF
TGTGCCAGCAGCCCTGGACAGGGGACATCGAGCTCTGGAAACACCATATATTTT
>TRBJ2-7|TRBV10-2|.|many
CASSERNRGEQYF
TGCGCCAGCAGTGAGAGGAATCGAGGCGAGCAGTACTTC
>TRBJ1-2|TRBV4-2|TRBD1|many
CASSQDLRTGFTNYGYTF
TGTGCCAGCAGCCAAGATCTTCGGACAGGCTTTACTAACTATGGCTACACCTTC
>TRBJ1-3|TRBV9|.|.
CASSPTAGGSGNTIYF
TGTGCCAGCAGCCCCACCGCGGGGGGGAGTGGAAACACCATATATTTT
>TRBJ1-1|TRBV5-1|.|.
CASSSRLGLTEAFF
TGCGCCAGCAGCTCCCGGCTGGGGCTAACTGAAGCTTTCTTT
>TRBJ2-7|TRBV5-1|.|few
CASSSGSLLEQYF
TGCGCCAGCAGCTCGGGATCTCTCCTCGAGCAGTACTTC
>TRBJ1-6|TRBV7-2|.|few
CASSLISPSPLHF
TGTGCCAGCAGCCTAATATCTCCTTCACCCCTCCACTTT
>TRBJ2-3|TRBV18|TRBD1|.
CASSPGQGQAGDTQYF
TGTGCCAGCTCACCCGGACAGGGCCAAGCGGGAGATACGCAGTATTTT
>TRBJ2-7|TRBV12-3/TRBV12-4|TRBD1|few
CASSYPRGTGSYEQYF
TGTGCCAGCAGTTATCCGCGAGGGACAGGGTCCTACGAGCAGTACTTC
>TRBJ2-1|TRBV11-2|.|many
CASSLERGIPLGNEQFF
TGTGCCAGCAGCTTAGAGCGCGGCATTCCGCTAGGCAATGAGCAGTTCTTC
>TRBJ2-7|TRBV11-2|TRBD1|few
CASTLQGAREQYF
TGTGCCAGCACCCTACAGGGGGCGCGGGAGCAGTACTTC
>TRBJ2-1|TRBV7-9|TRBD2|many
CASSLVGDERGDNEQFF
TGTGCCAGCAGCTTAGTAGGGGACGAGCGGGGTGACAATGAGCAGTTCTTC
>TRBJ2-7|TRBV3-1|.|.
CASSHTPTGRAYEQYF
TGTGCCAGCAGCCACACGCCGACAGGGAGGGCCTACGAGCAGTACTTC
>TRBJ1-1|TRBV5-1|.|.
CASSSGHQNTEAFF
TGCGCCAGCAGCTCGGGACACCAGAACACTGAAGCTTTCTTT
>TRBJ2-7|TRBV14|.|.
CASSQVSLSDEQYF
TGTGCCAGCAGCCAAGTATCGTTGTCGGACGAGCAGTACTTC
>TRBJ2-2|TRBV5-1|.|few
CASSDTTPSGTGELFF
TGCGCCAGCAGCGACACAACGCCATCAGGCACCGGGGAGCTGTTTTTT
>TRBJ2-5|TRBV20-1|TRBD2|many
CSARGVGGARETQYF
TGCAGTGCTAGGGGAGTCGGGGGGGCGAGAGAGACCCAGTACTTC
>TRBJ2-3|TRBV4-3|.|.
CASSQVGLRTDTQYF
TGCGCCAGCAGCCAAGTGGGATTACGCACAGATACGCAGTATTTT
>TRBJ1-6|TRBV25-1|.|many
CAAGPMGNSPLHF
TGTGCCGCAGGGCCCATGGGAAATTCACCCCTCCACTTT
>TRBJ1-5|TRBV25-1|.|once
CASTGQAGNQPQHF
TGTGCCAGCACGGGGCAGGCGGGCAATCAGCCCCAGCATTTT
>TRBJ1-5|TRBV7-2|.|many
CASSLENQPQHF
TGTGCCAGCAGCTTAGAGAATCAGCCCCAGCATTTT
>TRBJ2-1|TRBV18|.|many
CASSRLGPPGYNEQFF
TGTGCCAGCTCACGGCTGGGACCACCCGGGTACAATGAGCAGTTCTTC
>TRBJ2-1|TRBV5-6|.|many
CASSWTNEQFF
TGTGCCAGCAGTTGGACCAATGAGCAGTTCTTC
>TRBJ2-3|TRBV20-1|.|few
CSARTYTDTQYF
TGCAGTGCTAGGACTTACACAGATACGCAGTATTTT
>TRBJ2-1|TRBV7-6|.|many
CASSPGREQFF
TGTGCCAGCAGCCCTGGAAGGGAGCAGTTCTTC